A single sample is the source of the 4 T cell receptor beta chains below, sequenced in a study of blood T cell repertoires in COVID-19. The method was immunoSEQ multiplex PCR; TCRdb's version includes in-frame clones alone and lacks a portion of them. This sample carries 250,000 to 400,000 clones, roughly nine tenths of them seen once, and the ten largest clones take roughly 5.3%. The sequencing input was PBMCs or T cells enriched from blood (not recorded which). Source of these receptors: a man aged 60 to 75 who had recovered from COVID-19.

This chain links TRBV7-9 with TRBJ1-5; D is perhaps TRBD1 (5 bases). The CDR3 has 14 amino acids. Germline V gene data show CDR1 as SEHNR and CDR2 as FQNEAQ (reference sequence). Trimming pared 3 bases from V and 5 bases from J, leaving 11 bases between. The DNA of the CDR3 is TGTGCCAGCAGCTTGCAGACAGAGGATCAGCCCCAGCATTTT. Translating gives CASSLQTEDQPQHF.

The chain employs TRBV18 and TRBJ2-3; 8 positions match TRBD1. The CDR3 has 15 amino acids. CDR1 and CDR2 from the germline V gene are KGHSH and LQKENI. V shed 6 bases, J shed 2 bases, and the junction held 7 bases outside the gene matches. The CDR3 loop is CASSPDRETTDTQYF. The CDR3 nucleotides are TGTGCCAGCTCTCCGGACAGGGAGACCACAGATACGCAGTATTTT.

Concerning this clone itself: An end of the junction does not agree with germline; a read error may underlie this. The chain links TRBV20-1 to TRBJ1-2, with 8 bases identical to TRBD1. This CDR3 region has 10 residues. Germline CDR1 is DFQATT and CDR2 is SNEGSKA (reference sequence). CDR3: CSAPWDRIFF. The CDR3 DNA reads as TGCAGTGCCCCTTGGGACAGGATCTTCTTC.

The rearrangement links TRBV28 to TRBJ2-1; D uncertain. The CDR3 covers 16 residues. The germline V gene encodes CDR1 MDHEN and CDR2 SYDVKM. V lost 6 bases, J lost 0 bases, and 15 bases lay in between. This chain's CDR3 is CASSRLSRSSYNEQFF. The DNA for the CDR3 is TGTGCCAGCAGCCGCCTCTCACGGTCCTCCTACAATGAGCAGTTCTTC.